Listed here is a single TCR beta chain. Its antigen is undetermined. Trimming stripped 1 base from V and 5 bases from J, with 18 bases between. The V gene's germline CDR1 is SGHRS and CDR2 YFSETQ. This CDR3 comprises 16 residues. 5'RACE primed at constant segments yielded TCR alpha and TCR beta cDNA libraries bearing sample barcodes and UMIs. TCRdb re-called the 5' RACE reads with MiXCR, one entry per CDR3 protein. The sample has about 270,000 distinct CDR3 sequences, 15% to 20% seen once. The data belong to a study of T-cell memory formation after mild COVID-19. Looking at the study overall: Largely donor-specific sequence clusters came from two donors. General study results and limits: Prior to infection, memory already included some responding clones, suggesting cross-reactive memory joined.

This chain joins TRBV5-1 and TRBJ2-5, with D perhaps matching TRBD1 or TRBD2 (6 bases each). The receptor was isolated from a man aged 18 to 30 who had mild COVID-19 (a few samples of this study predate the infection). Cell type and time point are not known. Sequenced sample: PBMCs or a T cell subset sorted from them (not recorded which). The CDR3 reads CASSLIGGQSLETQYF. The CDR3 bases are TGCGCCAGCAGCTTGATCGGGGGACAATCTCTCGAGACCCAGTACTTC.